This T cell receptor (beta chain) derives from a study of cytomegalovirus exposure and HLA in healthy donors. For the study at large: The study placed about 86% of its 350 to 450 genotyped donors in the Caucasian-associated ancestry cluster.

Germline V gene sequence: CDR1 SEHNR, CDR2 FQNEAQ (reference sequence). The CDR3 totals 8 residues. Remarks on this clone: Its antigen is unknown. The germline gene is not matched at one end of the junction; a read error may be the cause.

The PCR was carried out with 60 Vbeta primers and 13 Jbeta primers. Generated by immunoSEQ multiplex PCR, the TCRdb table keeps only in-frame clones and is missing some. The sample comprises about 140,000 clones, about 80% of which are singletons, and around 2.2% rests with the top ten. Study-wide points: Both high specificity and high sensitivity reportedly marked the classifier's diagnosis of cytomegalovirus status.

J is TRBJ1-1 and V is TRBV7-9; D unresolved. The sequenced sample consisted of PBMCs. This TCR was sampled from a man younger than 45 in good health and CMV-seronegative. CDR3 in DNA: TGTGCCAGCAGCTTAGGGCTTTTT. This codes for CASSLGLF.